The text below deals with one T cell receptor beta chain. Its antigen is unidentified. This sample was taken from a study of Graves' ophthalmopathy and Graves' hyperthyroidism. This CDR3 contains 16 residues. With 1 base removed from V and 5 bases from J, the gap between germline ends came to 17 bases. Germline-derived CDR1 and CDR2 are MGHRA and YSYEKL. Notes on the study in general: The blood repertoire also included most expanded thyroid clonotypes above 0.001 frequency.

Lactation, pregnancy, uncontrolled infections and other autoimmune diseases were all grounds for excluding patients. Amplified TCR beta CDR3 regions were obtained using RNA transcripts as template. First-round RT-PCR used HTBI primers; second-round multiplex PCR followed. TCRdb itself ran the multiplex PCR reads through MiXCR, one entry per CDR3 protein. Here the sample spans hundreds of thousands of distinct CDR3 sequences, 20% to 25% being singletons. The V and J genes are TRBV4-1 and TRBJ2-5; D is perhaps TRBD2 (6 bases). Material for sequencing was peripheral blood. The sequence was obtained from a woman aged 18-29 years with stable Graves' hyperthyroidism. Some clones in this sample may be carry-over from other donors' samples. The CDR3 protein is CASSQVLAPGGETQYF. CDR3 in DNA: TGCGCCAGCAGCCAAGTCTTGGCCCCAGGAGGGGAGACCCAGTACTTC.